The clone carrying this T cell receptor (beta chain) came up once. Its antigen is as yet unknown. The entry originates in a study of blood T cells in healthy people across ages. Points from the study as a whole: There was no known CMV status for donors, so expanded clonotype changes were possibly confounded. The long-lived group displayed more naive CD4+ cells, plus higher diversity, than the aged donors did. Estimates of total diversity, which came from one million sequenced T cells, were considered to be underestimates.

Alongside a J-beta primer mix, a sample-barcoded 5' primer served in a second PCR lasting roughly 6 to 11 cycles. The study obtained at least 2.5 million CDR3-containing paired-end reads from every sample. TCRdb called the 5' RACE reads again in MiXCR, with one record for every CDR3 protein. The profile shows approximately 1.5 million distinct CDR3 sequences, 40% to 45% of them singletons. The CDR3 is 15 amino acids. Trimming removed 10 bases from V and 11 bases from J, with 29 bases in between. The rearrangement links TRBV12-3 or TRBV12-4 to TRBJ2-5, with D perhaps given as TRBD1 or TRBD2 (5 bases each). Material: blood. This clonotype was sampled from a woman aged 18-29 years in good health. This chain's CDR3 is CANSPMGVAYNEQYF. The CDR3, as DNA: TGTGCCAACTCCCCTATGGGGGTGGCCTACAATGAGCAGTACTTC.